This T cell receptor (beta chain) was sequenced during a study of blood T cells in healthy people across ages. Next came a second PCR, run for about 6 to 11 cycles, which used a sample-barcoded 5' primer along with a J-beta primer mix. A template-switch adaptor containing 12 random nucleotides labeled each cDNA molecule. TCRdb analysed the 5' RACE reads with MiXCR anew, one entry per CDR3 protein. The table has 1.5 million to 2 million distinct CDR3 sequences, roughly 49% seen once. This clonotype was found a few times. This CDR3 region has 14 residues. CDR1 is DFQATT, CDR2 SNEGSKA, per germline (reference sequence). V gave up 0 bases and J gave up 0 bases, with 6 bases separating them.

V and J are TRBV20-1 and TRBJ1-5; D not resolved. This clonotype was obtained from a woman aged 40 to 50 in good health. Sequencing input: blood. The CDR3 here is CSAREGFSNQPQHF. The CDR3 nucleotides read TGCAGTGCTAGAGAAGGATTTAGCAATCAGCCCCAGCATTTT.